A single sample gave rise to the 5 T cell receptor beta chains below, sequenced in a study of T-cell memory formation after mild COVID-19. TCRdb recomputed calls from the 5' RACE reads with MiXCR, one row per CDR3 protein. The sample has under 550,000 distinct CDR3 sequences, 15% to 20% seen once. The sample was PBMCs or a T cell subset sorted from them (not recorded which). The receptors stem from a man aged 18 to 29 who had mild COVID-19 (a few samples of this study predate the infection). Cell type and time point are not known.

This clonotype has only a few counts. The chain combines TRBV12-3 or TRBV12-4 with TRBJ2-5; perhaps TRBD2 as D (6 bases). The germline V and J ends were trimmed by 3 bases and 3 bases, with 11 bases remaining between them. This CDR3 is 14 amino acids long. CDR3 sequence: CASSFREQKETQYF. The CDR3 DNA follows: TGTGCCAGCAGTTTCCGGGAGCAAAAAGAGACCCAGTACTTC.

This sequence joins TRBV7-9 and TRBJ1-2; 7 bases agree with TRBD1. Germline CDR1 is SEHNR and CDR2 is FQNEAQ (reference sequence). After removal of 1 base from V and 4 bases from J, the junction contained 12 bases not matched to a gene. The length of the CDR3 is 17 residues. DNA of the CDR3: TGTGCCAGCAGCTTAGAGGGGGCCGGGGCCGGGGCCTATGGCTACACCTTC. The encoded protein is CASSLEGAGAGAYGYTF.

V and J are TRBV20-1 and TRBJ2-3; 9 bases are a match to TRBD2. Germline V lookup: CDR1 DFQATT, CDR2 SNEGSKA (reference sequence). J was trimmed by 7 bases and V by 1 base; bases with no gene match: 9. The length of the CDR3 is 15 residues. The CDR3 nucleotides are TGCAGTGCTAGAGGGGGCTTTAGCGGGGGAAATACGCAGTATTTT. It codes for CSARGGFSGGNTQYF.

Of note for this clonotype: A read error is possible here, since a much larger clone lies one base away. The V gene is TRBV5-1, the J gene TRBJ2-3; D call uncertain. Per the germline V gene, CDR1 is SGHRS and CDR2 is YFSETQ. V lost 0 bases to trimming and J lost 2 bases, with 10 bases between them. The CDR3 extends over 15 amino acids. The CDR3: CASSLAPVPTDTQYF. CDR3 bases: TGCGCCAGCAGCTTGGCCCCGGTGCCCACAGATACGCAGTATTTT.

The J gene is TRBJ2-7, the V gene TRBV12-3 or TRBV12-4; D might be TRBD2 (7 bases). V was clipped by 3 bases and J by 5 bases, with 17 bases between them. CDR3 size: 15 residues. This CDR3 reads CASSFSGGGIDEQYV. The DNA for the CDR3 is TGTGCCAGCAGTTTCTCGGGGGGCGGGATCGACGAGCAGTACGTC.